These 29 T cell receptor beta chains came from one sample sequenced in a study of T cells in Graves' hyperthyroidism and ophthalmopathy. What was amplified from RNA transcripts were TCR beta CDR3 regions. The TCR CDR3 was amplified in a first-round RT-PCR using the HTBI primer set. TCRdb used MiXCR to reprocess the multiplex PCR reads, holding one entry per CDR3 protein. This table has a few hundred thousand distinct CDR3 sequences, around 20% appearing once. Material for sequencing was blood. The receptors were gathered from a woman aged 45-65 years with Graves' hyperthyroidism.

This clonotype has at least ten counts. V is TRBV7-8 and J is TRBJ2-5, with D unclear. Trimming cost V 3 bases and J 5 bases, with 13 bases left between them. Per germline, CDR1 SGHVS and CDR2 FQNEAQ. This CDR3 spans 14 amino acids. CDR3 nucleotide sequence: TGTGCCAGCAGCTTTCTGGCCCGTGGGGAGACCCAGTACTTC. It translates to CASSFLARGETQYF.

This clonotype appeared a few times. The chain employs TRBV4-1 and TRBJ1-3; D unclear. The CDR3 covers 14 residues. V lost 0 bases and J lost 0, with 3 bases in between. The germline V gene encodes CDR1 MGHRA and CDR2 YSYEKL. The CDR3 sequence: CASSQEGSGNTIYF. CDR3 DNA sequence: TGCGCCAGCAGCCAAGAGGGCTCTGGAAACACCATATATTTT.

This clonotype was seen a few times. The V gene is TRBV6-5, the J gene TRBJ1-3, with D hard to call. The CDR3 extends over 14 amino acids. V was pared by 2 bases and J by 4 bases, with 9 bases between. In germline, CDR1 is MNHEY, CDR2 SVGAGI. CDR3 DNA: TGTGCCAGCAGTTACGGTATTCAGGGAAACACCATATATTTT. Translation gives CASSYGIQGNTIYF.

The DNA of the CDR3 is TGCGCCAGCCACAGCGGGAGCACAGATACGCAGTATTTT. Translation: CASHSGSTDTQYF. This chain joins TRBV5-1 and TRBJ2-3; TRBD2 might be the D (6 bases). Looked up from germline, CDR1 is SGHRS and CDR2 is YFSETQ. V lost 7 bases, J lost 0 bases, and 9 bases lay in between. The CDR3 runs 13 residues. The variable domain in full, completed from reference TRBV5-1 and TRBJ2-3, reads KAGVTQTPRYLIKTRGQQVTLSCSPISGHRSVSWYQQTPGQGLQFLFEYFSETQRNKGNFPGRFSGRQFSNSRSEMNVSTLELGDSALYLCASHSGSTDTQYFGPGTRLTVL.

There are many counts of this clonotype. J is TRBJ1-5 and V is TRBV19; D call uncertain. Per germline, CDR1 LNHDA and CDR2 SQIVND (reference sequence). V shed 6 bases and J shed 1 base, with 19 bases lying between them. The CDR3 covers 17 residues. The CDR3 bases are TGTGCCAGTAGCCTATCCCCCGGGCGACGGAGCAATCAGCCCCAGCATTTT. Encoded protein: CASSLSPGRRSNQPQHF.

This clonotype has at least ten counts. The CDR3 region has the DNA TGCGCCAGCAGCGGAAAACTAGCGGGAGGCTCAGATACGCAGTATTTT. Translation: CASSGKLAGGSDTQYF. V and J are TRBV5-1 and TRBJ2-3; 12 positions agree with TRBD2. V lost 4 bases, J lost 4 bases, and 7 bases stayed unmatched. This CDR3 contains 16 residues. Germline lookup yields CDR1 SGHRS and CDR2 YFSETQ. The full variable domain, in which reference TRBV5-1 and TRBJ2-3 provide the parts outside the CDR3, is KAGVTQTPRYLIKTRGQQVTLSCSPISGHRSVSWYQQTPGQGLQFLFEYFSETQRNKGNFPGRFSGRQFSNSRSEMNVSTLELGDSALYLCASSGKLAGGSDTQYFGPGTRLTVL.

This clonotype was counted at least ten times. This chain joins TRBV5-1 and TRBJ2-7; 10 bases align to TRBD1. The CDR3 is 15 amino acids. The V gene end was trimmed by 3 bases and the J gene end by 3 bases; junction bases not matched to a gene: 6. Germline V gene data show CDR1 as SGHRS and CDR2 as YFSETQ. CDR3 nucleotide sequence: TGCGCCAGCAGCTCTGGGACAGGGGCTTTCTACGAGCAGTACTTC. This encodes CASSSGTGAFYEQYF. Based on the CDR3 plus reference TRBV5-1 and TRBJ2-7, the full variable domain is KAGVTQTPRYLIKTRGQQVTLSCSPISGHRSVSWYQQTPGQGLQFLFEYFSETQRNKGNFPGRFSGRQFSNSRSEMNVSTLELGDSALYLCASSSGTGAFYEQYFGPGTRLTVT.

This clonotype was seen at least ten times. This chain joins TRBV28 and TRBJ1-2, with TRBD1 matching over 8 bases. The CDR3 has 16 amino acids. V trimming: 6 bases; J trimming: 2 bases; junction bases outside the gene matches: 11. The V gene's germline CDR1 is MDHEN and CDR2 SYDVKM. CDR3 coding DNA: TGTGCCAGCAGCTCCCAGACGAGACAGGGGAACTATGGCTACACCTTC. This codes for CASSSQTRQGNYGYTF.

Only a few counts were recorded for this clonotype. This chain joins TRBV10-3 and TRBJ2-7; no clear D. With 5 bases removed from V and 4 bases from J, the gap between germline ends came to 12 bases. Germline CDR1 reads ENHRY; CDR2 reads SYGVKD. This CDR3 spans 13 amino acids. The CDR3 reads CAISYSQQYEQYF. CDR3 nucleotide sequence: TGTGCCATCAGTTACAGTCAACAATACGAGCAGTACTTC.

This clonotype showed up many times. V and J are TRBV7-9 and TRBJ2-7, with 10 bases that match TRBD2. The CDR3 length is 15 residues. In germline, CDR1 is SEHNR, CDR2 FQNEAQ (reference sequence). V trimming: 5 bases; J trimming: 3 bases; junction bases outside the gene matches: 7. CDR3 amino acids: CASSPRTSGGYEQYF. Written as DNA, the CDR3 is TGTGCCAGCAGCCCACGGACTAGCGGTGGCTACGAGCAGTACTTC.

This rearrangement joins TRBV29-1 to TRBJ1-1; D ambiguous. The germline gives CDR1 SQVTM, CDR2 ANQGSEA. CDR3 length: 18 residues. With 1 base removed from V and 1 base from J, the gap between germline ends came to 22 bases. The CDR3 sequence: CSVEGRPGPHRRNTEAFF. The CDR3 DNA follows: TGCAGCGTTGAAGGTAGACCAGGACCGCACCGTCGGAACACTGAAGCTTTCTTT.

The rearrangement links TRBV5-1 to TRBJ1-1; D may be TRBD1 (6 bases). Germline CDR1 reads SGHRS; CDR2 reads YFSETQ. V lost 0 bases and J 5 bases, leaving 20 bases between the germline ends. The CDR3 sequence is 17 residues long. The DNA of the CDR3 is TGCGCCAGCAGCTTGGGAACAGAGGAAAGGGGGTTAACTGAAGCTTTCTTT. This gives the protein CASSLGTEERGLTEAFF.

This clonotype was seen repeatedly, ten times or more. The V and J genes are TRBV4-2 and TRBJ1-1, with unresolved D. Germline-derived CDR1 and CDR2 are LGHNA and YNFKEQ. This CDR3 has 15 residues. Trimming took off 0 bases at V and 1 base at J, with 9 bases between the two ends. CDR3 in amino acids: CASSQDRLGNTEAFF. The CDR3 DNA is TGTGCCAGCAGCCAAGATCGACTTGGGAACACTGAAGCTTTCTTT.

This clonotype was seen a few times. The chain carries TRBV20-1 and TRBJ2-7, with TRBD1 as a possible D gene (6 bases). Trimming removed 2 bases at V and 3 bases at J, with 14 bases between. The V gene's germline CDR1 is DFQATT and CDR2 SNEGSKA (reference sequence). This CDR3 has 14 amino acids. DNA of the CDR3: TGCAGTGCTAGATACCGGGACACAAACTACGAGCAGTACTTC. It is translated as CSARYRDTNYEQYF.

This sequence joins TRBV2 and TRBJ1-2; 7 bases agree with TRBD1. The CDR3 totals 17 residues. Per germline, CDR1 SNHLY and CDR2 FYNNEI. J gave up 4 bases and V 5 bases, and 16 bases lay outside the gene matches. CDR3 coding DNA: TGTGCCAGCAGTCCTCGGGTGGGGACAGTCTCCGGCTATGGCTACACCTTC. Translated, it gives CASSPRVGTVSGYGYTF.

About this clonotype: An end of the junction differs from the germline gene, which may be a read error. The J gene is TRBJ2-1, the V gene TRBV6-5; 8 bases align to TRBD1. Germline CDR1 and CDR2: MNHEY and SVGAGI. The CDR3 is made up of 18 amino acids. The CDR3: CASSYVPSGTGSYSEQFF. In DNA, the CDR3 is TGTGCCAGCAGTTACGTACCGTCCGGGACAGGATCCTACAGTGAGCAGTTCTTC.

This clonotype has a count of ten or more. The rearrangement joins TRBV30 to TRBJ1-1; D is ambiguous. CDR3 size: 11 residues. Trimming cost V 4 bases and J 5 bases, with 8 bases left between them. CDR1 is GTSNPN and CDR2 is SVGIG in the germline V gene (reference sequence). This chain's CDR3 is CAWNSGTEAFF. The CDR3 region has the DNA TGTGCCTGGAATTCGGGGACTGAAGCTTTCTTT.

Details on this clonotype: A much more abundant neighbour one base away suggests this may be a read error. The chain uses TRBV18 and TRBJ2-7, with D perhaps matching TRBD1 or TRBD2 (5 bases each). Germline V CDR1 and CDR2: KGHSH, LQKENI. The CDR3 contains 16 residues. Deletions cut 4 bases from V and 0 bases from J, with 16 bases between. CDR3 in DNA: TGTGCCAGCTCACGTACTCCGGGACCTTCCTCCTACGAGCAGTACTTC. Translating gives CASSRTPGPSSYEQYF.

The J gene is TRBJ2-4, the V gene TRBV7-9, with 7 positions matching TRBD2. The CDR3 has 15 amino acids. Germline CDR1 reads SEHNR; CDR2 reads FQNEAQ (reference sequence). V lost 5 bases, J lost 2 bases, and 6 bases stayed unmatched. The CDR3 nucleotides are TGTGCCAGCAGCCCCGTGGGGGGGACCAAAAACATTCAGTACTTC. Translation: CASSPVGGTKNIQYF. Combining the CDR3 with reference TRBV7-9 and TRBJ2-4 gives the whole variable domain DTGVSQNPRHKITKRGQNVTFRCDPISEHNRLYWYRQTLGQGPEFLTYFQNEAQLEKSRLLSDRFSAERPKGSFSTLEIQRTEQGDSAMYLCASSPVGGTKNIQYFGAGTRLSVL.

This clonotype showed up many times. The rearrangement links TRBV20-1 to TRBJ1-1; D is uncertain. This CDR3 has 12 amino acids. The V gene lost 2 bases and the J gene lost 3 bases, with 7 bases spanning the gap. Germline V gives CDR1 DFQATT, CDR2 SNEGSKA (reference sequence). The CDR3 DNA sequence: TGCAGTGCTAGAATGGGGTACACTGAAGCTTTCTTT. Protein sequence: CSARMGYTEAFF.

The table lists this clonotype with a few counts. This chain joins TRBV6-1 and TRBJ1-5; D gene ambiguous. Trimming stripped 0 bases from V and 3 bases from J, with 9 bases between. The CDR3 contains 15 residues. CDR1 MNHNS and CDR2 SASEGT come from the germline V gene. This CDR3 is CASSEAGSYNQPQHF. In DNA form, the CDR3 reads TGTGCCAGCAGTGAAGCGGGCAGTTACAATCAGCCCCAGCATTTT.

This clonotype was seen a handful of times. The V and J genes are TRBV20-1 and TRBJ2-5; 7 bases match TRBD2. The germline V gene has CDR1 DFQATT and CDR2 SNEGSKA (reference sequence). CDR3 length equals 14 residues. Trimming cost V 5 bases and J 7 bases; bases outside gene matches: 13. CDR3 DNA sequence: TGCAGTGCTCCTAGCGGCCGGGGTCGAGGGACCCAGTACTTC. Translated: CSAPSGRGRGTQYF.

This clonotype was detected ten times or more. V gene TRBV5-1 combines with J gene TRBJ2-7, with 7 bases fitting TRBD1. This CDR3 comprises 15 residues. Germline CDR1 is SGHRS and CDR2 is YFSETQ. Losses at the gene ends were 1 base for V and 4 bases for J; bases not matched to a gene: 8. As DNA, the CDR3 is TGCGCCAGCAGCTTGTCTCCGGGACAGAAATACGAGCAGTACTTC. Translating gives CASSLSPGQKYEQYF.

In its sample, this clonotype was seen a few times. This sequence joins TRBV2 and TRBJ1-2, with 7 bases matching TRBD1. CDR1 is SNHLY and CDR2 is FYNNEI in the germline V gene. The CDR3 totals 14 residues. The V gene end was trimmed by 7 bases and the J gene end by 0 bases; junction bases not matched to a gene: 5. The CDR3 DNA reads TGTGCCAGCAATCCGGGACAGCCTAACTATGGCTACACCTTC. It yields the protein CASNPGQPNYGYTF.

The genes are TRBV9 and TRBJ2-3, with 8 bases fitting TRBD2. Per germline, CDR1 SGDLS and CDR2 YYNGEE. The junction had 11 bases not matched to a gene; V was cut back by 4 bases and J by 1 base. This CDR3 has 17 residues. The CDR3 reads CASSTRGGGFGTDTQYF. The CDR3 coding sequence is TGTGCCAGCAGCACCCGGGGGGGGGGGTTCGGCACAGATACGCAGTATTTT.

J is TRBJ1-3 and V is TRBV9; D possibly corresponds to TRBD1 (5 bases). Per the germline V gene, CDR1 is SGDLS and CDR2 is YYNGEE. CDR3 length: 16 residues. V lost 3 bases, J lost 2 bases, and 15 bases lay in between. This chain's CDR3 is CASSENQGAPGNTIYF. The CDR3 coding sequence is TGTGCCAGCAGCGAGAACCAGGGTGCCCCTGGAAACACCATATATTTT.

The chain has TRBV12-3 or TRBV12-4 and TRBJ2-1, with 8 bases that match TRBD2. J was trimmed by 3 bases and V by 6 bases; bases with no gene match: 10. The CDR3 spans 16 residues. The CDR3 bases are TGTGCCAGCAGGTCCCGAACTAGCGGAGACTACAATGAGCAGTTCTTC. The encoded protein is CASRSRTSGDYNEQFF.

This sequence joins TRBV6-1 and TRBJ1-1; 9 positions agree with TRBD1. Germline lookup yields CDR1 MNHNS and CDR2 SASEGT. The V gene end was trimmed by 8 bases and the J gene end by 3 bases; junction bases not matched to a gene: 7. The CDR3 has 14 amino acids. CDR3 region: CASGGTGSYTEAFF. The CDR3 coding sequence is TGTGCCAGCGGGGGGACAGGGAGTTACACTGAAGCTTTCTTT.

This clonotype was counted ten times or more. This rearrangement joins TRBV18 to TRBJ1-5; perhaps TRBD1 as D (6 bases). Germline V gene lookup returns CDR1 KGHSH and CDR2 LQKENI. The CDR3 is 15 residues long. Trimming left V 3 bases short and J 7 bases short, with 16 bases between. The DNA of the CDR3 is TGTGCCAGCTCACCCTCGGACAGCCAGGGGCAGCCCCAGCATTTT. Translating gives CASSPSDSQGQPQHF.